This T cell receptor (beta chain) came from a study of T-cell memory formation after mild COVID-19. This clonotype was seen a single time. What it recognizes is unknown. Trimming removed 0 bases from V and 6 bases from J, with 12 bases in between. This CDR3 spans 14 amino acids. Germline V gives CDR1 SGHRS, CDR2 YFSETQ. Findings and caveats of the study: Cross-reactive memory appears to have joined, as suggested by some responding clones showing up in pre-infection memory. Among clones contracting day 15 to 85, CD4/CD8 was balanced, whereas later expanders leaned CD4+.

TCRdb itself ran the 5' RACE reads through MiXCR, one entry per CDR3 protein. The sample holds about 270,000 distinct CDR3 sequences, 15% seen once. The clonotype was recovered from an adult woman who had mild COVID-19 (a few samples of this study predate the infection). Cell type and time point are not known. The sample was PBMCs or a T cell subset sorted from them (not recorded which). The chain couples TRBV5-1 to TRBJ1-1; tentatively, D is TRBD1 (5 bases). CDR3 region: CASSLAGALAEAFF. The CDR3 DNA reads TGCGCCAGCAGCTTGGCCGGGGCCCTCGCTGAAGCTTTCTTT.